This T cell receptor (beta chain) emerged from a study of T cells after yellow fever vaccination. TCRdb reprocessed the 5' RACE reads via MiXCR and lists one record per CDR3 protein. The sample lists 620,000 or so distinct CDR3 sequences, roughly a sixth seen once, with 15% to 20% in the top ten. There are 16 residues in the CDR3. V was trimmed by 5 bases and J by 0 bases, leaving 11 bases between them. Germline lookup yields CDR1 MNHEY and CDR2 SMNVEV (reference sequence). The receptor was derived from a young man who received the YFV17D yellow fever vaccine. This rearrangement joins TRBV27 to TRBJ2-6, with D uncertain. Sample: PBMCs, taken roughly 5 days after the first yellow fever vaccination. The CDR3 is CASSIRATSGANVLTF. The CDR3 nucleotides are TGTGCCAGCAGTATCCGGGCTACCTCTGGGGCCAACGTCCTGACTTTC.